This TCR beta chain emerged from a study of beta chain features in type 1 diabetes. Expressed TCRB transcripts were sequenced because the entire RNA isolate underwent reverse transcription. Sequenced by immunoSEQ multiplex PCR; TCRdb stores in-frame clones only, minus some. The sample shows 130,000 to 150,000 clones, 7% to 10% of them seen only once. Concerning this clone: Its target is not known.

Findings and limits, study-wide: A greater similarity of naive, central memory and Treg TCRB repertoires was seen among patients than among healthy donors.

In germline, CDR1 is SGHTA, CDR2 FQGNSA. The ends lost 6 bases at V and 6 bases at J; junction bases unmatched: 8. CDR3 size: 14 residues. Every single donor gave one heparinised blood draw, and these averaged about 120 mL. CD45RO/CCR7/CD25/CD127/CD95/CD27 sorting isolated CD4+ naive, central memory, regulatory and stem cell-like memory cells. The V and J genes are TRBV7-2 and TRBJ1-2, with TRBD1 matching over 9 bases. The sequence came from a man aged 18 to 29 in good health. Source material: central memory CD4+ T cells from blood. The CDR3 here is CASSTLQGAHGYTF. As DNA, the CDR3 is TGTGCCAGCAGTACCTTACAGGGGGCGCATGGCTACACCTTC.